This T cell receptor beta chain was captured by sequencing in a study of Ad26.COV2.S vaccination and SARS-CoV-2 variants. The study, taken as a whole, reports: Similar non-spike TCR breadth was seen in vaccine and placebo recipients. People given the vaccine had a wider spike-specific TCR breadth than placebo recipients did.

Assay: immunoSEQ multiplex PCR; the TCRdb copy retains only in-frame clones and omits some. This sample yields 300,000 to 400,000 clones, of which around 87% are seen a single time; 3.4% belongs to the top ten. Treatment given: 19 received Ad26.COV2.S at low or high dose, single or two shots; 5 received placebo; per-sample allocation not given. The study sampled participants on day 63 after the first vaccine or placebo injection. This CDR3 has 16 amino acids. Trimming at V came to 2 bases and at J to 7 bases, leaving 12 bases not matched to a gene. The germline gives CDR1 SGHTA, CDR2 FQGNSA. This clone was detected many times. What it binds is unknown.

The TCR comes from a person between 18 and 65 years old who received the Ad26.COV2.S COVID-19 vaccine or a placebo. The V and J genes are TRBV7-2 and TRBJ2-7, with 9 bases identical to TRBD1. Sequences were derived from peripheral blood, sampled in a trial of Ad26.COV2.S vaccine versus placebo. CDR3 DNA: TGTGCCAGCAGCTTATCCCCCGCGACAGGGGGAGGAGAGCAGTACTTC. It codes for CASSLSPATGGGEQYF.